Listed here is a single T cell receptor (beta chain). The sample belongs to a study of control samples from healthy donors and cancer patients. Here immunoSEQ multiplex PCR was the method, and the copy in TCRdb shows in-frame clones only, minus some. The sample contains 55,000 to 80,000 clones, roughly 89% of which appear only once. From germline, CDR1 is LGHNA and CDR2 YSLEER. The V gene end was trimmed by 5 bases and the J gene end by 5 bases; junction bases not matched to a gene: 9. CDR3 length equals 15 residues. This rearrangement joins TRBV4-3 to TRBJ2-3, with TRBD2 matching over 8 bases. This TCR was sampled from a man aged 60 to 75 with colorectal cancer. Sequencing was carried out using PBMCs. The CDR3 nucleotides are TGCGCCAGCAGCTACTCCGGGACTAGTCGAGATACGCAGTATTTT. Its protein product is CASSYSGTSRDTQYF.